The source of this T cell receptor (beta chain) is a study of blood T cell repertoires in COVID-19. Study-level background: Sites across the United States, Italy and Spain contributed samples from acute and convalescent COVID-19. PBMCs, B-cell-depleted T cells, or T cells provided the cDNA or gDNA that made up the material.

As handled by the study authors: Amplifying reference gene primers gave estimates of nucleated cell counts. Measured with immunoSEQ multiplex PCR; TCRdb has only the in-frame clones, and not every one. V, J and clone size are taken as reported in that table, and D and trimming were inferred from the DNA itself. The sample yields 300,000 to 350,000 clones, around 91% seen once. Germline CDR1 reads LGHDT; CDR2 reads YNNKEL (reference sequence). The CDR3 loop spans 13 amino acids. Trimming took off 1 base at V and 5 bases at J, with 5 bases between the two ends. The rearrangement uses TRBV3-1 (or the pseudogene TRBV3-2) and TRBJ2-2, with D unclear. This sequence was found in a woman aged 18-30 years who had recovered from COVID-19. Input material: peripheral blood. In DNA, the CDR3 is TGTGCCAGCAGCCAAGGTCAGACCGGGGAGCTGTTTTTT. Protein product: CASSQGQTGELFF.